The clone carrying this T cell receptor (beta chain) was counted ten times or more. One entry per CDR3 protein, called by TCRdb with MiXCR from the 5' RACE reads. The table shows around 100,000 distinct CDR3 sequences, with 15% to 20% occurring only once. These data originate in a study of T cells of healthy individuals. This CDR3 has 13 residues. With 6 bases clipped from V and 2 bases from J, the junction kept 6 bases outside the gene matches. Per the germline V gene, CDR1 is DFQATT and CDR2 is SNEGSKA (reference sequence). This receptor was identified in a human donor in good health. J is TRBJ1-1 and V is TRBV20-1, with TRBD1 matching over 7 bases. CDR3 nucleotide sequence: TGCAGTGCCCGGGACAGAATTAACACTGAAGCTTTCTTT. Translation gives CSARDRINTEAFF.